This T cell receptor (beta chain) was retrieved from a study of blood T cell repertoires in COVID-19 (dated by TCRdb to about 2020). About the investigation overall: Samples from collaborators originated in the United States, Italy and Spain and spanned both the acute and convalescent phases of COVID-19. The prospective study material was composed of cDNA or gDNA derived from T cells, B-cell-depleted T cells, or PBMCs. Deeply sampled blood TCRbeta repertoires from subjects exposed to, actively infected with, or recovered from COVID-19 were included in the dataset. The repertoires were made available in a free public database intended to serve as a resource for research on the immune response to SARS-CoV-2. The samples were drawn from the first 160 participants of the ongoing ImmuneRACE study and from over 950 subjects provided by 6 global collaborators. Nearly every sample came with metadata listing a de-identified subject ID, COVID-19 status, age in years and sex. Where available, HLA class I and class II types were taken from metadata supplied by the sample provider and were not determined by assay-based typing.

General conclusions and limits of the study: The quantity of clinical and demographic metadata differed by source and by participant and was supplied without curation.

TCRbeta CDR3 regions were amplified from genomic DNA using the immunoSEQ Assay, a bias-controlled multiplex PCR. The original methods were these. The number of nucleated cells in each sample was estimated from the amplification of reference gene primers within the assay. To quantify the absolute abundance of each unique TCRbeta CDR3 rearrangement, sequence reads were collapsed and filtered. Productive Simpson clonality was computed per sample as the square root of Simpson's diversity index over productive rearrangements. Not all clones reach the TCRdb copy of this immuneACCESS table, which keeps in-frame sequences only. Checked studies attribute under half of the gap to unresolved V genes and leave the rest unexplained. The V and J calls and the clone size are those of that table, but D and trimming were determined from the DNA. In all, the sample holds a few hundred thousand clones, and roughly 85% of those were seen once. The ten largest clones capture over 4.5% of the sample.

This clone was observed a single time. Its antigen remains unidentified. No base qualities exist here, and no much larger clone lies one base off it. A second Seattle source provided samples from volunteer blood donors who had recovered from COVID-19. The collaborating institutions used their own protocols to collect whole blood in K2EDTA tubes. For TCRbeta analysis, collaborators shipped samples in one of three forms: frozen whole blood, isolated PBMCs, or DNA extracted from either of those sample types. This TCR was recovered from a man aged 55 to 69 who had recovered from COVID-19. Sequenced sample: peripheral blood.

The nucleotides are TGTGCCACGGGACAGGGCAGGGATTCGCAAGAGACCCAGTACTTC. This codes for CATGQGRDSQETQYF. The chain links TRBV10-3 with TRBJ2-5; 9 of the junction bases match TRBD1. The CDR3 contains 15 residues, cysteine and phenylalanine counted. The only DNA kept is the CDR3, 45 bases in frame from the first base. CDR1 and CDR2 are drawn from the germline V gene: ENHRY, SYGVKD. Ends trimmed: V by 10 bases, J by 2 bases; bases unmatched to a gene: 11.